These 20 T cell receptor beta chains were sequenced from one sample in a study of post-analysis software for immune sequencing data. For these TCRs, the target antigens are not known. Overall study findings and caveats: In patients, roughly five TRBV segments were more frequent than in controls, with TRBV5-6, TRBV5-1 and TRBV20-1 among them.

Presence of unique molecular identifiers characterized the TCR beta cDNA libraries. TCRdb processed the PCR reads anew with MiXCR; each CDR3 protein has one entry. Seen here are fewer than 600,000 distinct CDR3 sequences, less than 45% observed once, and the top ten hold 9.5% to 13%. The specimen was blood. The receptors here all came from a girl between 10 and 17 years old with multiple sclerosis.

The genes are TRBV4-3 and TRBJ1-2; D is unresolved. Germline CDR1 and CDR2: LGHNA and YSLEER. This CDR3 has 14 residues. V lost 1 base, J lost 6 bases, and 12 bases lay in between. The CDR3 coding sequence is TGCGCCAGCAGCCAAGTAAGGGCCTTACATGGCTACACCTTC. It encodes CASSQVRALHGYTF.

The V and J genes are TRBV20-1 and TRBJ2-4; D remains unclear. The DNA matches TRBJ2-7 better at its end, which makes the J call doubtful. Looked up from germline, CDR1 is DFQATT and CDR2 is SNEGSKA (reference sequence). This CDR3 comprises 16 residues. The CDR3 coding sequence is TGCAGTGCTAGGGATCGTATCGAACTGGGAATTTACGAGCAGTACTTC. Amino acids: CSARDRIELGIYEQYF.

The chain combines TRBV4-2 with TRBJ2-7, with D unclear. CDR3 size: 13 residues. Between the trimmed V and J ends, which lost 5 bases and 6 bases, there was a span of 14 bases. Germline CDR1 reads LGHNA; CDR2 reads YNFKEQ. CDR3 nucleotides: TGTGCCAGCAGCGAAGCCTCCTCTGCCGAGCAGTACTTC. This sequence encodes CASSEASSAEQYF.

A few counts support this clonotype. The chain links TRBV9 to TRBJ2-5, with TRBD2 as a possible D gene (5 bases). CDR3 length: 14 amino acids. Germline-derived CDR1 and CDR2 are SGDLS and YYNGEE. Trimming pared 0 bases from V and 1 base from J, leaving 7 bases between. This CDR3 is CASSVAAVQETQYF. CDR3 DNA sequence: TGTGCCAGCAGCGTAGCAGCGGTCCAAGAGACCCAGTACTTC.

With regard to this clonotype: A read error may produce the germline difference seen at one junction end. The gene calls are TRBV5-1 and TRBJ2-5, with D maybe TRBD1 (5 bases). CDR1 is SGHRS, CDR2 YFSETQ, per germline. The CDR3 sequence is 15 residues long. The DNA of the CDR3 is TGCACCAGCACCGCCAGGACAAGTTACGGGGAGACCCAGTACTTC. Encoded protein: CTSTARTSYGETQYF.

CDR3 residues: CASSPTSGRPYNEQFF. CDR3 nucleotides: TGTGCCAGCAGCCCAACTAGCGGGAGGCCCTACAATGAGCAGTTCTTC. V is TRBV28 and J is TRBJ2-1, with 12 bases that match TRBD2. Trimming took 6 bases from V and 2 from J; bases not matched to a gene: 5. CDR1 is MDHEN, CDR2 SYDVKM, per germline. The CDR3 is made up of 16 amino acids. Together with reference TRBV28 and TRBJ2-1, the CDR3 gives the full variable domain: DVKVTQSSRYLVKRTGEKVFLECVQDMDHENMFWYRQDPGLGLRLIYFSYDVKMKEKGDIPEGYSVSREKKERFSLILESASTNQTSMYLCASSPTSGRPYNEQFFGPGTRLTVL.

Only a few counts were recorded for this clonotype. The chain has TRBV6-5 and TRBJ2-2; TRBD2 is a possible D gene (6 bases). Trimming stripped 8 bases from V and 1 base from J, with 11 bases between. There are 14 residues in the CDR3. CDR1 and CDR2 (germline): MNHEY, SVGAGI. CDR3 in DNA: TGTGCCAGCCGGAGGGGAGGGAACACCGGGGAGCTGTTTTTT. Its translation is CASRRGGNTGELFF.

This clonotype is a singleton in its sample. V usage is TRBV28 and J usage is TRBJ2-7; tentative D call: TRBD2 (5 bases). This CDR3 is 14 amino acids long. Germline V gene lookup returns CDR1 MDHEN and CDR2 SYDVKM. Trimming cost V 3 bases and J 4 bases, with 13 bases left between them. The CDR3 protein is CASSLYGAVYEQYF. CDR3 bases: TGTGCCAGCAGTTTGTACGGAGCGGTTTACGAGCAGTACTTC.

Only a few counts were recorded for this clonotype. The chain combines TRBV12-3 or TRBV12-4 with TRBJ1-1; D is undetermined. This CDR3 is 12 amino acids long. V lost 7 bases and J lost 4, with 10 bases in between. The CDR3 region has the DNA TGTGCCAGCATTGAGGGAAGCACTGAAGCTTTCTTT. Translating it yields CASIEGSTEAFF.

J is TRBJ2-5 and V is TRBV10-3, with D perhaps given as TRBD1 or TRBD2 (5 bases each). V shed 6 bases and J shed 5 bases, with 13 bases lying between them. Germline-derived CDR1 and CDR2 are ENHRY and SYGVKD. This CDR3 has 13 residues. The CDR3 region has the DNA TGTGCCATCAGCGGGGCTAGGAGTGAGACCCAGTACTTC. Residues: CAISGARSETQYF.

The J gene is TRBJ2-1, the V gene TRBV7-6; weak D call: TRBD1 (5 bases). CDR1 is SGHVS and CDR2 is FNYEAQ in the germline V gene. V was cut by 4 bases and J by 8 bases, with 12 bases left in between. The CDR3 is 13 residues long. For the CDR3, the DNA is TGTGCCAGCAGCTCCTCTGGGGCTGATGAGCAGTTCTTC. Translating it yields CASSSSGADEQFF.

The J gene is TRBJ1-2, the V gene TRBV6-6; D might be TRBD1 (5 bases). CDR1 is MNHNY, CDR2 SVGAGI, per germline (reference sequence). The CDR3 loop spans 12 amino acids. V was shortened by 4 bases and J by 6 bases, with 9 bases between the two germline ends. The CDR3 spells CASSWEGDGYTF. The CDR3, as DNA: TGTGCCAGCAGTTGGGAAGGGGATGGCTACACCTTC.

This clonotype was seen a few times. The chain joins TRBV5-1 to TRBJ2-1; 9 nucleotides align to TRBD2. J lost 8 bases, V lost 4 bases, and 4 bases had no gene match. Per germline, CDR1 SGHRS and CDR2 YFSETQ. This CDR3 has 13 residues. CDR3 in amino acids: CASSPGLADEQFF. The CDR3 nucleotides are TGCGCCAGCAGCCCGGGACTAGCCGATGAGCAGTTCTTC.

J is TRBJ2-7 and V is TRBV28; possibly TRBD1 or TRBD2 for D (6 bases each). The CDR3 covers 15 residues. The V gene's germline CDR1 is MDHEN and CDR2 SYDVKM. Trimming shortened V by 3 bases and J by 4 bases, and 16 bases separated the two germline ends. The CDR3 reads CASSFTGGERYEQYF. In DNA, the CDR3 is TGTGCCAGCAGTTTCACCGGGGGCGAAAGATACGAGCAGTACTTC.

V and J are TRBV4-1 and TRBJ2-1; D is unresolved. CDR3 length: 15 residues. In germline, CDR1 is MGHRA, CDR2 YSYEKL. The V gene lost 1 base and the J gene lost 10 bases, with 17 bases spanning the gap. CDR3 region: CASSQGPARAYEQFF. The CDR3, as DNA: TGCGCCAGCAGCCAAGGTCCAGCCCGGGCCTACGAGCAGTTCTTC.

The chain has TRBV4-1 and TRBJ1-5, with unresolved D. CDR1 and CDR2 from the germline V gene are MGHRA and YSYEKL. The CDR3 sequence is 17 residues long. With 4 bases removed from V and 4 bases from J, the gap between germline ends came to 20 bases. As DNA, the CDR3 is TGCGCCAGCAGCCGCGAAGTGGCAGACTTGCGAAATCAGCCCCAGCATTTT. Translating it yields CASSREVADLRNQPQHF.

V usage is TRBV28 and J usage is TRBJ1-1, with D hard to call. V lost 3 bases and J 8 bases, leaving 10 bases between the germline ends. Per germline, CDR1 MDHEN and CDR2 SYDVKM. The CDR3 contains 12 residues. CDR3 residues: CASSLGLKEAFF. The CDR3 bases are TGTGCCAGCAGTTTGGGTTTGAAAGAAGCTTTCTTT.

The chain combines TRBV29-1 with TRBJ2-1, with D perhaps matching TRBD1 (5 bases). Per germline, CDR1 SQVTM and CDR2 ANQGSEA. Trimming took 6 bases from V and 8 from J, leaving 17 bases between them. The CDR3 extends over 13 amino acids. CDR3 nucleotides: TGCAGCGTGAAACAGGTCCTTGGCTATGAGCAGTTCTTC. It specifies CSVKQVLGYEQFF.

This clonotype was observed a single time. The chain uses TRBV20-1 and TRBJ2-2; D not certain. Germline-derived CDR1 and CDR2 are DFQATT and SNEGSKA (reference sequence). Trimming took off 1 base at V and 7 bases at J, with 13 bases between the two ends. This CDR3 is built from 14 residues. The CDR3 DNA is TGCAGTGCTAGAGTTTCGATGCCACGCGGGGAGCTGTTTTTT. It encodes CSARVSMPRGELFF.

The table lists this clonotype with a few counts. An end of the junction differs from the germline gene, which may be a read error. This sequence joins TRBV7-7 and TRBJ2-1; TRBD2 aligns across 8 bases. The CDR3 contains 17 residues. Germline V CDR1 and CDR2: SSHAT, FNYEAQ (reference sequence). CDR3 in amino acids: CASSPRLAGSSYNEQFF. CDR3 sequence (DNA): TGTGCTAGCAGCCCCCGTCTAGCGGGTAGCTCCTACAATGAGCAGTTCTTC.